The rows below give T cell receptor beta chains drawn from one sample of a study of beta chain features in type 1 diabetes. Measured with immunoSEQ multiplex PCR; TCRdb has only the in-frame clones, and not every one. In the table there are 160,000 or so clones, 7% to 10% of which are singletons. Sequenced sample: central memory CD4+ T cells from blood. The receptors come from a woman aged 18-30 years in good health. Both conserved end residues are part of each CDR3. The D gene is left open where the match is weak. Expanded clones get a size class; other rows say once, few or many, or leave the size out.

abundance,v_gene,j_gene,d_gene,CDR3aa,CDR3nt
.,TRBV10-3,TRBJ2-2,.,CAIRTEANTGELFF,TGTGCCATCAGGACAGAGGCGAACACCGGGGAGCTGTTTTTT
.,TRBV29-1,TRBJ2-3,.,CSSRGFTDTQYF,TGCAGCTCTAGAGGGTTCACAGATACGCAGTATTTT
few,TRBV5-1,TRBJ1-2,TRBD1,CASSTGTGGDGYTF,TGCGCCAGCAGCACCGGGACAGGGGGCGATGGCTACACCTTC
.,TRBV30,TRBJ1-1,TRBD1,CAWEGQKNTEAFF,TGTGCCTGGGAGGGACAGAAGAACACTGAAGCTTTCTTT
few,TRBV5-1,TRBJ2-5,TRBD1,CASSPGTGEGTQYF,TGCGCCAGCAGCCCCGGGACAGGGGAAGGGACCCAGTACTTC
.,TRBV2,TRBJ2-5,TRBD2,CASSESSGGGETQYF,TGTGCCAGCAGTGAATCTAGCGGGGGCGGGGAGACCCAGTACTTC
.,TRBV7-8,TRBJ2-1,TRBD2,CASSRGLDNNEQFF,TGTGCCAGCAGCAGGGGACTAGACAACAATGAGCAGTTCTTC
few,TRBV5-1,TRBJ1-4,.,CASSLTESGEKLFF,TGCGCCAGCAGCTTGACAGAAAGCGGTGAAAAACTGTTTTTT
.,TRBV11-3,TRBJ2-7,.,CASGTRQGHGEQYF,TGTGCCAGCGGGACACGGCAGGGACATGGCGAGCAGTACTTC
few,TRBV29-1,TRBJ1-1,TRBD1,CSTRTGGDTEAFF,TGCAGCACGCGGACAGGCGGGGACACTGAAGCTTTCTTT
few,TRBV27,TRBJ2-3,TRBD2,CASSSFLAGVSTQYF,TGTGCCAGCAGTTCCTTTCTAGCGGGAGTAAGTACGCAGTATTTT
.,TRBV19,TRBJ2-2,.,CASSIQAAGELFF,TGTGCCAGTAGTATTCAGGCAGCCGGGGAGCTGTTTTTT
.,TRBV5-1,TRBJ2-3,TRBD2,CASRTPGLAGWDTQYF,TGCGCCAGCAGAACACCGGGACTAGCGGGCTGGGATACGCAGTATTTT
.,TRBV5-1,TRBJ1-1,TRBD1,CASSEGQGKVMADTEAFF,TGCGCCAGCAGCGAGGGACAGGGGAAGGTCATGGCGGACACTGAAGCTTTCTTT
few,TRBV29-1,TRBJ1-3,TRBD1,CSVRWDSGNTIYF,TGCAGCGTACGATGGGACAGTGGAAACACCATATATTTT
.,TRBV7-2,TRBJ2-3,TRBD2,CASGPGLATDTQYF,TGTGCCAGCGGACCGGGACTAGCGACAGATACGCAGTATTTT
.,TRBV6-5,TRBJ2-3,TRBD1,CAVSTGFSTDTQYF,TGTGCAGTCTCGACAGGGTTTAGCACAGATACGCAGTATTTT
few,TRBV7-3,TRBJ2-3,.,CASSLGSGSTDTQYF,TGTGCCAGCAGTCTCGGGTCAGGGAGCACAGATACGCAGTATTTT
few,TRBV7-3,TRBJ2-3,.,CASSLERGTQYF,TGTGCCAGCAGCTTAGAACGGGGGACGCAGTATTTT
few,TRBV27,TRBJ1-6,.,CASREVGSPLHF,TGTGCCAGCAGGGAGGTAGGGTCACCCCTCCACTTT
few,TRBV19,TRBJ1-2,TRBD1,CASSKRALDRGYTF,TGTGCCAGTAGTAAACGGGCCTTGGACAGGGGCTACACCTTC
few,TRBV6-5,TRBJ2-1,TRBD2,CASLLAGVQFF,TGTGCCAGCTTACTAGCGGGAGTGCAGTTCTTC
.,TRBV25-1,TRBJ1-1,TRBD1,CASGGQENTEAFF,TGTGCCAGCGGTGGACAGGAGAACACTGAAGCTTTCTTT
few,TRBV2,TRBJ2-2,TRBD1,CASTRQGAETGELFF,TGTGCCAGCACCAGACAGGGGGCTGAAACCGGGGAGCTGTTTTTT
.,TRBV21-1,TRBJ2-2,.,CASIQWELFF,TGTGCCAGCATCCAGTGGGAGCTGTTTTTT
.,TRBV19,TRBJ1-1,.,CASSGDGGSTEAFF,TGTGCCAGTAGTGGCGATGGGGGGAGCACTGAAGCTTTCTTT
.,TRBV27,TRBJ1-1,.,CATSRTDPSFHTEAFF,TGTGCTACGTCGAGGACAGACCCTTCCTTCCACACTGAAGCTTTCTTT
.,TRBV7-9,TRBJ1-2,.,CASSLGAGLSNYGYTF,TGTGCCAGCAGCTTAGGGGCGGGACTGTCTAACTATGGCTACACCTTC
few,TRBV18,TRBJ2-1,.,CASSPGGSLNEQFF,TGTGCCAGCTCACCAGGTGGGAGTCTAAATGAGCAGTTCTTC
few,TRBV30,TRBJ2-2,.,CAWSLTGTGELFF,TGTGCCTGGAGTCTCACAGGGACCGGGGAGCTGTTTTTT
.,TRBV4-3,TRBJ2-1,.,CASSQDIGGSTSRHEQFF,TGCGCCAGCAGCCAAGATATTGGGGGCTCGACCAGCCGCCATGAGCAGTTCTTC
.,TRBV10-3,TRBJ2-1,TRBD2,CATLSGGDNEQFF,TGTGCCACCCTTAGCGGGGGAGACAATGAGCAGTTCTTC